This is a list of T cell receptor beta chains from one sample in a study of CD8 T cells in ankylosing spondylitis. Each CDR3 protein is one row after TCRdb ran MiXCR on the 5' RACE reads. Found here are some 240,000 distinct CDR3 sequences, around 7.8% of them singletons; the top ten hold over 6.5%. Input material: blood, either unsorted or a sorted T cell fraction (not recorded which). The receptors were sampled from a male donor with ankylosing spondylitis or in good health (not recorded which). The CDR3 runs from the conserved cysteine through the conserved F or W. Some rows mark clone size as missing; the rest say once, few, many or name a class of expanded clone.

clone_size,v_call,j_call,cdr3_aa
many,TRBV20-1,TRBJ1-4,CSARRQGAATNEKLFF
few,TRBV5-1,TRBJ2-7,CASRPAGEGHVYEQYF
many,TRBV5-1,TRBJ2-3,CASSLEGGGPDTQYF
few,TRBV20-1,TRBJ2-3,CSARETSGSSTDTQYF
-,TRBV12-3/TRBV12-4,TRBJ2-3,CASSSRGTDTQYF
many,TRBV29-1,TRBJ2-1,CSVESGVQFF
many,TRBV12-3/TRBV12-4,TRBJ1-5,CASSKQGNSNQPQHF
-,TRBV11-3,TRBJ2-3,CASSQTGTILSTDTQYF
many,TRBV18,TRBJ1-1,CASSPADTNTEAFF
many,TRBV7-6,TRBJ2-1,CASSLPPLTGENNEQFF
-,TRBV5-1,TRBJ1-6,CASSLTGQGSSPLHF
-,TRBV7-9,TRBJ1-2,CASSLVTEGWYGYTF
many,TRBV20-1,TRBJ2-1,CSAHRPAGDNEQFF
-,TRBV5-1,TRBJ2-1,CASSLEVEYEQFF
many,TRBV3-1,TRBJ1-3,CASSPRQLGASGNTIYF
few,TRBV6-2/TRBV6-3,TRBJ2-5,CASSDPPGETQYF
many,TRBV10-2,TRBJ1-1,CASSERVTGDTEAFF
many,TRBV7-2,TRBJ2-3,CASSFYHSGSLDTQYF
many,TRBV20-1,TRBJ1-1,CSADGPNTEAFF
many,TRBV10-3,TRBJ1-1,CAISESGTNTEAFF
few,TRBV6-1,TRBJ2-7,CASRLDKRGEQYF
many,TRBV6-5,TRBJ1-2,CASSYRGIYGYTF
many,TRBV12-3/TRBV12-4,TRBJ1-6,CASSLSGNGSPLHF
many,TRBV7-2,TRBJ1-5,CASSPVPNQPQHF
many,TRBV20-1,TRBJ2-1,CSARGLEGSYNEQFF
many,TRBV7-2,TRBJ2-1,CASSLVRGREQFF
many,TRBV3-1,TRBJ2-3,CASSLGQGTDTQYF
few,TRBV6-1,TRBJ1-1,CASRTGDVSTEAFF
many,TRBV6-2/TRBV6-3,TRBJ1-1,CASIPGTGRGDTEAFF
-,TRBV4-3,TRBJ1-6,CASSQGSAGGNSPLHF
many,TRBV5-1,TRBJ1-3,CASSLVPGQGSGNTIYF
few,TRBV24-1,TRBJ2-1,CATLPHEQFF
-,TRBV7-9,TRBJ1-4,CASSLGSSNEKLFF
many,TRBV19,TRBJ2-3,CASSILAPSTDTQYF
many,TRBV20-1,TRBJ2-3,CSARTILAGGPDTQYF
many,TRBV5-1,TRBJ2-7,CASSLGANSYEQYF
-,TRBV6-1,TRBJ1-2,CASSRQPNYGYTF
many,TRBV20-1,TRBJ2-1,CSARRGQGRNEQFF
many,TRBV20-1,TRBJ1-1,CSARDTDRGRGEAFF
many,TRBV4-1,TRBJ2-3,CASSQVLLAGVDTQYF
-,TRBV2,TRBJ1-1,CASTSSAEAFF
many,TRBV12-3/TRBV12-4,TRBJ2-7,CASKPTGSYEQYF
-,TRBV20-1,TRBJ2-3,CSARSPTDTQYF
-,TRBV27,TRBJ2-3,CASSLYRTGTQYF
many,TRBV3-1,TRBJ1-2,CASSPNLQGSYGYTF
few,TRBV7-8,TRBJ1-2,CASSPSTGLNYGYTF
-,TRBV2,TRBJ2-6,CASSPTEFSGANVLTF
many,TRBV20-1,TRBJ2-7,CSASYGTGGPYEQYF
-,TRBV9,TRBJ1-1,CASSPTSGTDIPNTEAFF
-,TRBV20-1,TRBJ2-1,CSARSGTSEWGLYNEQFF
-,TRBV6-1,TRBJ2-1,CASSAPGLDYNEQFF
many,TRBV7-2,TRBJ2-3,CASSQNTDTQYF
few,TRBV27,TRBJ1-2,CASSSLPGTGGSYGYTF
many,TRBV5-6,TRBJ2-1,CASRPVGGPEQFF
many,TRBV12-3/TRBV12-4,TRBJ2-5,CASSLLAGVQETQYF
many,TRBV20-1,TRBJ2-3,CSAFLSGRAETQYF
once,TRBV3-1,TRBJ1-6,CASCPTGVFSGDSPLHF